A single sample is the source of the 14 T cell receptor beta chains below, sequenced in a study of shared clonotypes between healthy human individuals. The naive CD8 population came from CD45RO-negative cells selected for CCR7, without terminally differentiated effector memory CD45RA+ cells. The assay was immunoSEQ multiplex PCR, and TCRdb's table has in-frame clones only and misses some. This table has more than 2 million clones, about 95% appearing once. Sequenced sample: naive CD8+ T cells sorted from blood. The receptors here all came from a man aged 18 to 29 in good health.

The chain recombines TRBV5-1 with TRBJ2-3; the match to TRBD2 covers 14 bases. The CDR3 consists of 18 residues. Germline V gene data show CDR1 as SGHRS and CDR2 as YFSETQ. V shed 1 base and J 3 bases; nucleotides not matched to a gene: 7. This chain's CDR3 is CASSLLGLAGVATDTQYF. The CDR3 bases are TGCGCCAGCAGCTTGTTGGGACTAGCGGGAGTGGCGACAGATACGCAGTATTTT.

The chain combines TRBV6-1 with TRBJ2-1; 11 bases map to TRBD2. The CDR3 is made up of 17 amino acids. Germline CDR1 is MNHNS and CDR2 is SASEGT. J gave up 15 bases and V 1 base, and 17 bases lay outside the gene matches. The CDR3 loop is CASSEVWGFVAGGPGFF. The CDR3 nucleotides are TGTGCCAGCAGTGAAGTTTGGGGGTTTGTAGCGGGAGGGCCGGGGTTCTTC.

V is TRBV4-1 and J is TRBJ1-2; 8 bases agree with TRBD1. The CDR3 is 15 amino acids. Germline V gives CDR1 MGHRA, CDR2 YSYEKL. Trimming cost V 1 base and J 8 bases; bases outside gene matches: 9. The CDR3 region has the DNA TGCGCCAGCAGCCAAGGGTTCCAGGGGGCATCGGGCTACACCTTC. This gives the protein CASSQGFQGASGYTF.

V usage is TRBV7-9 and J usage is TRBJ1-2, with D maybe TRBD1 (6 bases). The germline gives CDR1 SEHNR, CDR2 FQNEAQ (reference sequence). CDR3 length: 16 residues. Trimming took 1 base from V and 5 from J, leaving 17 bases between them. The CDR3 spells CASSLEDRLPGYGYTF. The CDR3 DNA follows: TGTGCCAGCAGCTTAGAGGACAGACTCCCGGGGTATGGCTACACCTTC.

The chain's CDR3 is CASSKEYLASGASYEQYF. DNA of the CDR3: TGTGCCAGCAGCAAAGAATATCTGGCTAGCGGGGCCTCCTACGAGCAGTACTTC. The gene calls are TRBV21-1 and TRBJ2-7; TRBD2, the table's D call, lacks a check against the DNA. TRBV21-1 has pseudogene status. The length of the CDR3 is 18 residues.

A word on this clone: In the same sample, other DNA sequences code for this CDR3. This sequence joins TRBV27 and TRBJ2-5; TRBD2 agrees at 7 bases. CDR1 and CDR2 from the germline V gene are MNHEY and SMNVEV (reference sequence). CDR3 size: 14 residues. J lost 5 bases, V lost 2 bases, and 5 bases had no gene match. CDR3 region: CASSLGVGGETQYF. The CDR3 bases are TGTGCCAGCAGTTTAGGCGTGGGAGGGGAGACCCAGTACTTC.

This sequence joins TRBV2 and TRBJ2-7; TRBD1 is a possible D gene (6 bases). Trimming took 5 bases from V and 4 from J, leaving 12 bases between them. Germline V lookup: CDR1 SNHLY, CDR2 FYNNEI. This CDR3 has 13 amino acids. The CDR3 spells CASSWGRGYEQYF. CDR3 nucleotides: TGTGCCAGCAGTTGGGGGCGCGGGTACGAGCAGTACTTC.

The V gene is TRBV6-5, the J gene TRBJ2-7; 7 bases match TRBD2. J gave up 5 bases and V 5 bases, and 12 bases lay outside the gene matches. Germline assignment: CDR1 MNHEY and CDR2 SVGAGI. The CDR3 is made up of 15 amino acids. CDR3 protein: CASSPWREFLNEQYF. CDR3 nucleotide sequence: TGTGCCAGCAGTCCCTGGCGGGAGTTTTTGAACGAGCAGTACTTC.

The genes are TRBV9 and TRBJ2-5; unclear D gene. Germline CDR1 is SGDLS and CDR2 is YYNGEE. The CDR3 loop spans 15 amino acids. Trimming stripped 0 bases from V and 4 bases from J, with 13 bases between. The CDR3 spells CASSVEASGRETQYF. The CDR3 DNA follows: TGTGCCAGCAGCGTAGAGGCGTCGGGTAGAGAGACCCAGTACTTC. Combining the CDR3 with reference TRBV9 and TRBJ2-5 gives the whole variable domain DSGVTQTPKHLITATGQRVTLRCSPRSGDLSVYWYQQSLDQGLQFLIQYYNGEERAKGNILERFSAQQFPDLHSELNLSSLELGDSALYFCASSVEASGRETQYFGPGTRLLVL.

The chain uses TRBV6-1 and TRBJ1-6, with D possibly TRBD1 on 5 matching bases. This CDR3 has 13 amino acids. Germline-derived CDR1 and CDR2 are MNHNS and SASEGT. Trimming removed 9 bases from V and 13 bases from J, with 19 bases in between. The CDR3 loop reads CASFGTGGSPLHF. The CDR3 nucleotides are TGTGCCAGTTTTGGCACAGGCGGTTCGCCCCTCCACTTT.

V gene TRBV27 combines with J gene TRBJ2-2; 10 bases align to TRBD2. The J segment lost 6 bases and the V segment lost 5 bases, leaving 9 bases of the junction unmatched. CDR3 size: 16 residues. Germline-derived CDR1 and CDR2 are MNHEY and SMNVEV (reference sequence). CDR3 residues: CASSQKLAGVAGELFF. The CDR3 DNA reads TGTGCCAGCAGTCAGAAGCTAGCGGGGGTTGCCGGGGAGCTGTTTTTT.

The chain uses TRBV11-3 and TRBJ2-7, with D possibly matching TRBD2 (5 bases). Trimming stripped 8 bases from V and 2 bases from J, with 28 bases between. The germline V gene encodes CDR1 SGHNT and CDR2 YENEEA. This CDR3 comprises 18 residues. The CDR3 protein is CASGYRRGIGPSTYEQYF. The CDR3 DNA reads as TGTGCCAGCGGCTACCGTCGGGGTATAGGCCCCTCGACCTACGAGCAGTACTTC.

The V gene is TRBV7-8, the J gene TRBJ2-3; 8 bases map to TRBD1. CDR1 SGHVS and CDR2 FQNEAQ come from the germline V gene. V was clipped by 3 bases and J by 1 base; unmatched bases: 6. CDR3 size: 16 residues. The CDR3 here is CASSLGAGGRTDTQYF. The CDR3 nucleotides read TGTGCCAGCAGCTTGGGGGCAGGGGGCCGCACAGATACGCAGTATTTT. The variable domain in full, with the rest retrieved from reference TRBV7-8 and TRBJ2-3, is GAGVSQSPRYKVAKRGQDVALRCDPISGHVSLFWYQQALGQGPEFLTYFQNEAQLDKSGLPSDRFFAERPEGSVSTLKIQRTQQEDSAVYLCASSLGAGGRTDTQYFGPGTRLTVL.

To note about this clone: The same CDR3 can be traced to other DNA sequences in this sample. This chain joins TRBV4-2 and TRBJ2-5; D uncertain. Germline V gene lookup returns CDR1 LGHNA and CDR2 YNFKEQ. This CDR3 contains 12 residues. The germline V and J ends were trimmed by 0 bases and 5 bases, with 4 bases remaining between them. Here the CDR3 DNA reads TGTGCCAGCAGCCAAGAGGGCGAGACCCAGTACTTC. Protein sequence: CASSQEGETQYF.